This entry features one T cell receptor beta chain sequence. TCRdb passed the RT-PCR reads through MiXCR, listing each CDR3 protein once. Of about 680,000 distinct CDR3 sequences in the sample, 13% to 15% are singletons; the top ten hold 3.6%. The TCR sequence derives from a female donor in good health, serving as a healthy control. Sequences were obtained from memory CD4+ T cells from blood.

The CDR3 is CASSLTGSRAKTQYF. Written as DNA, the CDR3 is TGTGCCAGCAGTTTAACAGGGAGTAGGGCTAAGACCCAGTACTTC. The rearrangement joins TRBV28 to TRBJ2-5; tentative D call: TRBD1 (6 bases). Germline-derived CDR1 and CDR2 are MDHEN and SYDVKM. V lost 2 bases and J lost 6, with 16 bases in between. The CDR3 covers 15 residues.